Following are 25 T cell receptor beta chains from one sample sequenced in a study of blood T cell repertoires in COVID-19. Here immunoSEQ multiplex PCR was the method, and the copy in TCRdb shows in-frame clones only, minus some. This table has around 65,000 clones, 82% appearing once. Input material: peripheral blood. These receptors were taken from a man older than 75 with active COVID-19.

This chain connects TRBV5-6 to TRBJ1-1; perhaps TRBD1 as D (5 bases). The CDR3 spans 15 residues. The germline V gene has CDR1 SGHDT and CDR2 YYEEEE. Trimming took off 2 bases at V and 1 base at J, with 12 bases between the two ends. The CDR3: CASSFPGLGNTEAFF. CDR3 nucleotides: TGTGCCAGCAGCTTTCCGGGACTCGGGAACACTGAAGCTTTCTTT.

The rearrangement joins TRBV4-2 to TRBJ2-6, with D possibly matching TRBD1 (5 bases). The CDR3 has 19 residues. V lost 0 bases and J lost 0, with 15 bases in between. CDR1 and CDR2 (germline): LGHNA, YNFKEQ. CDR3 DNA: TGTGCCAGCAGCCAAGAAGGCAGGGCCCTCCTCTCTGGGGCCAACGTCCTGACTTTC. This translates into CASSQEGRALLSGANVLTF.

The chain combines TRBV6-1 with TRBJ1-4; 7 nucleotides agree with TRBD1. This CDR3 is 12 amino acids long. CDR1 MNHNS and CDR2 SASEGT come from the germline V gene. The ends lost 2 bases at V and 10 bases at J; junction bases unmatched: 1. CDR3 sequence (DNA): TGTGCCAGCAGTGAACAGGGGGGAAAACTGTTTTTT. This translates into CASSEQGGKLFF.

V is TRBV2 and J is TRBJ1-2; 7 bases align to TRBD1. The CDR3 sequence is 11 residues long. From germline, CDR1 is SNHLY and CDR2 FYNNEI. The V and J ends lost 5 bases and 7 bases, in that order; junction bases with no gene match: 1. The CDR3 bases are TGTGCCAGCAGTAGGGGGCTTGGCTACACCTTC. Translating it yields CASSRGLGYTF.

The chain combines TRBV19 with TRBJ1-1; the D gene is possibly TRBD1 (6 bases). Germline CDR1 is LNHDA and CDR2 is SQIVND (reference sequence). The CDR3 length is 13 residues. V was trimmed by 7 bases and J by 1 base, leaving 10 bases between them. The DNA of the CDR3 is TGTGCCAGTACCCTGACAGGGAACACTGAAGCTTTCTTT. This codes for CASTLTGNTEAFF.

The chain joins TRBV6-5 to TRBJ2-5; the match to TRBD1 covers 8 bases. Germline V CDR1 and CDR2: MNHEY, SVGAGI. The CDR3 covers 15 residues. The V gene end was trimmed by 6 bases and the J gene end by 4 bases; junction bases not matched to a gene: 10. CDR3 amino acids: CASRSGGEHRETQYF. The DNA of the CDR3 is TGTGCCAGCAGATCAGGGGGCGAACATCGAGAGACCCAGTACTTC.

This clone was detected a few times. The gene calls are TRBV2 and TRBJ2-2; D is unclear. V was cut by 8 bases and J by 5 bases, with 15 bases left in between. Per germline, CDR1 SNHLY and CDR2 FYNNEI. The CDR3 length is 14 residues. CDR3 DNA sequence: TGTGCCAGCGGAGCTACTACCTGGACCGGGGAGCTGTTTTTT. Its protein product is CASGATTWTGELFF.

This clone was counted between two and nine times. The rearrangement uses TRBV7-9 and TRBJ1-6, with no clear D. The CDR3 length is 14 residues. V was clipped by 2 bases and J by 5 bases, with 7 bases between them. CDR1 and CDR2 from the germline V gene are SEHNR and FQNEAQ (reference sequence). The CDR3 DNA reads as TGTGCCAGCAGCTTACCCCAGGATAATTCACCCCTCCACTTT. Translated: CASSLPQDNSPLHF.

The gene calls are TRBV6-2 or TRBV6-3 and TRBJ2-3; 12 bases line up with TRBD2. Trimming removed 3 bases from V and 3 bases from J; junction bases left unmatched: 10. Per germline, CDR1 MNHEY and CDR2 SVGEGT. The CDR3 consists of 18 residues. The CDR3, as DNA: TGTGCCAGCAGTTATCCCATTCAGACTAGCGGGGGAACAGATACGCAGTATTTT. Encoded protein: CASSYPIQTSGGTDTQYF.

The chain employs TRBV4-1 and TRBJ2-5; possible D gene TRBD2, 5 bases. V lost 0 bases to trimming and J lost 5 bases, with 13 bases between them. The length of the CDR3 is 15 residues. Germline CDR1 reads MGHRA; CDR2 reads YSYEKL. CDR3 region: CASSQDTGILETQYF. CDR3 sequence (DNA): TGCGCCAGCAGCCAAGATACGGGGATATTGGAGACCCAGTACTTC.

This clone is a singleton in its sample. Here the CDR3 reads CASSLSPRDEKLFF. CDR3 DNA: TGTGCCAGCAGCTTGTCACCTCGAGATGAAAAACTGTTTTTT. This chain uses TRBV5-4 with TRBJ1-4; no clear D gene. This CDR3 is 14 amino acids long. Germline loops: CDR1 SGHNT, CDR2 YYREEE (reference sequence). Trimming shortened V by 1 base and J by 6 bases, and 10 bases separated the two germline ends.

The chain recombines TRBV3-1 (or the pseudogene TRBV3-2) with TRBJ1-2, with 12 bases aligning to TRBD1. The CDR3 totals 15 residues. CDR1 is LGHDT, CDR2 YNNKEL, per germline (reference sequence). V lost 5 bases to trimming and J lost 7 bases; unmatched junction nucleotides: 8. The CDR3 region has the DNA TGTGCCAGCAGCTCCCGGGACAGGGGGCTCGGTGGCTACACCTTC. It is translated as CASSSRDRGLGGYTF.

This clone was observed a handful of times. This chain joins TRBV5-1 and TRBJ1-2; 7 nucleotides align to TRBD1. V lost 7 bases, J lost 5 bases, and 11 bases stayed unmatched. Germline values: CDR1 SGHRS, CDR2 YFSETQ. CDR3 length: 14 amino acids. This CDR3 is CASRRDSRTYGYTF. Here the CDR3 DNA reads TGCGCCAGCCGAAGGGACAGTCGGACGTATGGCTACACCTTC.

On this clone: At one boundary the junction diverges from the germline segment, which might be a read error. V usage is TRBV4-3 and J usage is TRBJ1-5; D may be TRBD1 (5 bases). This CDR3 contains 15 residues. Per the germline V gene, CDR1 is LGHNA and CDR2 is YSLEER. The chain's CDR3 is CASSQETGTNRPQHF. The CDR3 nucleotides read TGCGCCAGCAGCCAGGAAACAGGAACTAATCGGCCCCAGCATTTT.

The chain recombines TRBV14 with TRBJ2-3; 7 positions match TRBD1. V gave up 6 bases and J gave up 10 bases; unmatched junction bases: 10. CDR1 is SGHDN, CDR2 FVKESK, per germline. This CDR3 is 13 amino acids long. The CDR3 nucleotides read TGTGCCAGCAGTACTGGTATAGGGGGCGCGCAGTATTTT. Translated, it gives CASSTGIGGAQYF.

The CDR3 DNA sequence: TGTGCCAGCAGCGTTTTGGGGACAGCTAATGAAAAACTGTTTTTT. The encoded protein is CASSVLGTANEKLFF. The V gene is TRBV7-2, the J gene TRBJ1-4; 7 nucleotides line up with TRBD1. The V and J ends lost 5 bases and 3 bases, in that order; junction bases with no gene match: 6. The CDR3 sequence is 15 residues long. Germline assignment: CDR1 SGHTA and CDR2 FQGNSA.

The chain uses TRBV6-4 and TRBJ1-1; the D gene is possibly TRBD1 (5 bases). The CDR3 spans 18 residues. Germline V CDR1 and CDR2: MRHNA, SNTAGT. Trimming removed 3 bases at V and 4 bases at J, with 24 bases between. CDR3 nucleotide sequence: TGTGCCAGCAGTGAATTGTCAGGGATGGGGCCCAAGCGCACTGAAGCTTTCTTT. It specifies CASSELSGMGPKRTEAFF.

The chain joins TRBV5-1 to TRBJ2-3, with 7 bases identical to TRBD1. The germline V gene encodes CDR1 SGHRS and CDR2 YFSETQ. The trim removed 5 bases at V and 0 bases at J, leaving 6 bases unmatched. There are 15 residues in the CDR3. For the CDR3, the DNA is TGCGCCAGCAGACAGGGGCCGATAAGCACAGATACGCAGTATTTT. Residues: CASRQGPISTDTQYF.

CDR3 nucleotide sequence: TGTGCCAGCAGCTTGGTGTATGGCAGGGGAGACTCACCCCTCCACTTT. Its translation: CASSLVYGRGDSPLHF. This chain connects TRBV5-5 to TRBJ1-6; D possibly corresponds to TRBD1 (6 bases). The CDR3 contains 16 residues. V was trimmed by 0 bases and J by 10 bases, leaving 17 bases between them. CDR1 and CDR2 from the germline V gene are SGHKS and YYEKEE (reference sequence).

The chain combines TRBV5-1 with TRBJ1-6; tentatively, D is TRBD1 (5 bases). The germline CDR1 and CDR2 sequences are SGHRS and YFSETQ. Trimming stripped 0 bases from V and 16 bases from J, with 20 bases between. The CDR3 has 15 residues. This CDR3 reads CASSLDGQLTLILHF. Written as DNA, the CDR3 is TGCGCCAGCAGCTTGGATGGACAACTGACCTTGATACTCCACTTT.

The chain is built from TRBV6-2 or TRBV6-3 and TRBJ2-6; D uncertain. V gave up 4 bases and J gave up 2 bases, with 3 bases separating them. The germline V gene has CDR1 MNHEY and CDR2 SVGEGT. This CDR3 is built from 13 residues. The CDR3 DNA is TGTGCCAGCAGTTTAACTGGGGCCAACGTCCTGACTTTC. Its translation is CASSLTGANVLTF.

This clone occurred once. The chain uses TRBV19 and TRBJ2-7; 8 bases are shared with TRBD1. The CDR3 has 13 amino acids. From germline, CDR1 is LNHDA and CDR2 SQIVND (reference sequence). V shed 4 bases and J 3 bases; nucleotides not matched to a gene: 2. CDR3 sequence: CASSKDRVYEQYF. CDR3 in DNA: TGTGCCAGTAGTAAGGACAGGGTCTACGAGCAGTACTTC.

A single count supports this clone. This chain connects TRBV7-9 to TRBJ2-5, with 10 bases identical to TRBD2. Looked up from germline, CDR1 is SEHNR and CDR2 is FQNEAQ (reference sequence). The CDR3 has 16 residues. Trimming at V came to 5 bases and at J to 5 bases, leaving 11 bases not matched to a gene. CDR3 bases: TGTGCCAGCAGCCCCTTAGCGGGGGGTCCAACGGAGACCCAGTACTTC. Translated: CASSPLAGGPTETQYF.

The genes are TRBV7-7 and TRBJ2-5, with TRBD1 identical over 10 bases. Germline CDR1 is SSHAT and CDR2 is FNYEAQ (reference sequence). V was pared by 4 bases and J by 4 bases, with 0 bases of the junction left unmatched. The CDR3 spans 13 residues. CDR3 nucleotides: TGTGCCAGCAGCTGGGACAGGGGAGAGACCCAGTACTTC. It yields the protein CASSWDRGETQYF.

This clone was found once. The chain uses TRBV6-5 and TRBJ1-6; 10 nucleotides line up with TRBD1. Germline V gene sequence: CDR1 MNHEY, CDR2 SVGAGI. The CDR3 is 14 residues long. Losses at the gene ends were 4 bases for V and 10 bases for J; bases not matched to a gene: 4. CDR3 residues: CASSFGTGESPLHF. CDR3 DNA sequence: TGTGCCAGCAGTTTTGGGACAGGGGAATCACCCCTCCACTTT.